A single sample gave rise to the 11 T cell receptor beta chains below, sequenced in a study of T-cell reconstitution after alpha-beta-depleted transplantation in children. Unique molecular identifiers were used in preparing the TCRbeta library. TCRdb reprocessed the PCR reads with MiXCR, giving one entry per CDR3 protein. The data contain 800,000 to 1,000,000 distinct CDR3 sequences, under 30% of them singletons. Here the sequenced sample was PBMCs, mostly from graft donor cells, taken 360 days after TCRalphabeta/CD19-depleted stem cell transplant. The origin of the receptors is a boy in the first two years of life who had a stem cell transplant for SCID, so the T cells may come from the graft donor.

CDR3 nucleotides: TGCAGTGCTCGACAGGGATCCAACTATAATTCACCCCTCCACTTT. Protein product: CSARQGSNYNSPLHF. The rearrangement links TRBV20-1 to TRBJ1-6; 7 positions match TRBD1. V lost 5 bases to trimming and J lost 3 bases; unmatched junction nucleotides: 7. CDR1 and CDR2 from the germline V gene are DFQATT and SNEGSKA (reference sequence). The CDR3 consists of 15 residues.

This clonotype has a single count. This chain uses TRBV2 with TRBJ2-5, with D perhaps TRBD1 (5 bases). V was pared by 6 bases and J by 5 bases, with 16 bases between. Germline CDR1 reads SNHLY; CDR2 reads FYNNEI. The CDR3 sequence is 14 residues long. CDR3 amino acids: CASSARWGTETQYF. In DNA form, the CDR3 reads TGTGCCAGCAGCGCCCGGTGGGGCACGGAGACCCAGTACTTC.

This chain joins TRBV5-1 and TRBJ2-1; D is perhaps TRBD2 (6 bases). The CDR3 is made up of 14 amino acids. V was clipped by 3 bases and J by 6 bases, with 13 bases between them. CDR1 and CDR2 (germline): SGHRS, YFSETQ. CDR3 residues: CASSWGDLGNEQFF. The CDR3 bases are TGCGCCAGCAGCTGGGGGGACCTAGGCAATGAGCAGTTCTTC.

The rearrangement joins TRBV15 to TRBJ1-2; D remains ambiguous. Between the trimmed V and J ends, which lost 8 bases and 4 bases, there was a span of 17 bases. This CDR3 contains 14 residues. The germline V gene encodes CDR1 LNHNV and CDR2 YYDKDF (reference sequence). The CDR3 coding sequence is TGTGCCACCGGGGAATCACGGACGGTCTATGGCTACACCTTC. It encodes CATGESRTVYGYTF. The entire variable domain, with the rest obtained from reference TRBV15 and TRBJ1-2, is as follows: DAMVIQNPRYQVTQFGKPVTLSCSQTLNHNVMYWYQQKSSQAPKLLFHYYDKDFNNEADTPDNFQSRRPNTSFCFLDIRSPGLGDTAMYLCATGESRTVYGYTFGSGTRLTVV.

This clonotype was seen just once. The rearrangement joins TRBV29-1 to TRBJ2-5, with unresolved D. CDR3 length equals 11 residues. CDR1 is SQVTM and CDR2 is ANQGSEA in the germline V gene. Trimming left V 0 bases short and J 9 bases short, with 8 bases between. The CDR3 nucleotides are TGCAGCGTTGAAGACAGATGGGCCCAGTACTTC. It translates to CSVEDRWAQYF.

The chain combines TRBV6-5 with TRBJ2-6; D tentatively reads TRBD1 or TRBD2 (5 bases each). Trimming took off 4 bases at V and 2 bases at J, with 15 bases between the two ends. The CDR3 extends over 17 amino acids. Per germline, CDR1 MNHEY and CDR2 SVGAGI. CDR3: CASSWKGPRAGANVLTF. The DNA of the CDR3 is TGTGCCAGCAGTTGGAAGGGACCGAGAGCTGGGGCCAACGTCCTGACTTTC.

CDR3 sequence (DNA): TGTGCCAGCAGCTCCCCGACAGGGAAGGACGGGGAGCTGTTTTTT. This sequence encodes CASSSPTGKDGELFF. The rearrangement links TRBV7-7 to TRBJ2-2; TRBD1 matches at 7 bases. The V gene's germline CDR1 is SSHAT and CDR2 FNYEAQ (reference sequence). CDR3 size: 15 residues. J lost 7 bases, V lost 4 bases, and 9 bases had no gene match.

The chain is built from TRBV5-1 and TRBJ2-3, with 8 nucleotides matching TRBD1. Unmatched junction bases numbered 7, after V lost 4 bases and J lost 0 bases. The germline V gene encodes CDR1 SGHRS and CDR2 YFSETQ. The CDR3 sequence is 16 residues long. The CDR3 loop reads CASSPGTGFSTDTQYF. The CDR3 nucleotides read TGCGCCAGCAGCCCCGGGACAGGATTTAGCACAGATACGCAGTATTTT. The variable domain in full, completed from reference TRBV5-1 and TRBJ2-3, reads KAGVTQTPRYLIKTRGQQVTLSCSPISGHRSVSWYQQTPGQGLQFLFEYFSETQRNKGNFPGRFSGRQFSNSRSEMNVSTLELGDSALYLCASSPGTGFSTDTQYFGPGTRLTVL.

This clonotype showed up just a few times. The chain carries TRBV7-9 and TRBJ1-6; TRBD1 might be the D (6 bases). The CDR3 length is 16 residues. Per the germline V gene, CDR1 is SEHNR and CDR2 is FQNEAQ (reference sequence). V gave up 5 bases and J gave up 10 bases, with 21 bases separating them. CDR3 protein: CASSPGRGAAGSPLHF. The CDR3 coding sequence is TGTGCCAGCAGCCCCGGGAGGGGGGCCGCTGGATCACCCCTCCACTTT.

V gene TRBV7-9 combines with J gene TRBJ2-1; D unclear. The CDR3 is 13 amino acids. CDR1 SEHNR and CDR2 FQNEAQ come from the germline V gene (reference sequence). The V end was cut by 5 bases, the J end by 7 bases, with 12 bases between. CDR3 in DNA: TGTGCCAGCAGCCGACTTACTTCGAATGAGCAGTTCTTC. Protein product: CASSRLTSNEQFF. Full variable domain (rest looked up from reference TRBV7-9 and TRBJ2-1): DTGVSQNPRHKITKRGQNVTFRCDPISEHNRLYWYRQTLGQGPEFLTYFQNEAQLEKSRLLSDRFSAERPKGSFSTLEIQRTEQGDSAMYLCASSRLTSNEQFFGPGTRLTVL.

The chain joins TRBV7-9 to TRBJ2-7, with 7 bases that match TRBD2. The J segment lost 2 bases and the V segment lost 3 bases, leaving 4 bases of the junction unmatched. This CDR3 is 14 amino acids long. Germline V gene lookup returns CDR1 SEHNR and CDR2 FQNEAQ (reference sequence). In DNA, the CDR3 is TGTGCCAGCAGCTTTGGGAGGGAGCCCTACGAGCAGTACTTC. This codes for CASSFGREPYEQYF.